This is a list of T cell receptor beta chains from one sample in a study of cytomegalovirus exposure and HLA in healthy donors. This table comes from immunoSEQ multiplex PCR, and its TCRdb copy is limited to in-frame clones, with some not included. The table records 50,000 to 70,000 clones, 55% to 85% of them present only once. The sample was PBMCs. These receptors were taken from a man aged 35 to 55 in good health and CMV-seropositive. CDR3s leave out the opening cysteine and the closing phenylalanine or tryptophan.

len: 15; j_gene: TRBJ1-5; v_gene: TRBV5-3; CDR3aa: ARSTDRHFYSNQPQH
len: 11; j_gene: TRBJ1-5; v_gene: TRBV6-5; CDR3aa: ASRLTLNQPQH
len: 12; j_gene: TRBJ2-5; v_gene: TRBV27; CDR3aa: ASSPRQGRETQY
len: 11; j_gene: TRBJ2-7; v_gene: TRBV5-1; CDR3aa: ASSLGSSYEQY
len: 14; j_gene: TRBJ2-5; v_gene: TRBV12-5; CDR3aa: ASGLYLAGAQETQY
len: 13; j_gene: TRBJ2-5; v_gene: TRBV2; CDR3aa: ASSVSSGYQETQY
len: 12; j_gene: TRBJ1-1; v_gene: TRBV25-1; CDR3aa: ASKDGGINTEAF
len: 13; j_gene: TRBJ2-1; v_gene: TRBV5-4; CDR3aa: ASSSGTSGGNEQF
len: 14; j_gene: TRBJ1-3; v_gene: TRBV7-9; CDR3aa: ASSLASDNSGNTIY
len: 13; j_gene: TRBJ2-4; v_gene: TRBV6-5; CDR3aa: ASSRSGGAKNIQY
len: 11; j_gene: TRBJ1-2; v_gene: TRBV6-5; CDR3aa: ASSYRQGAGYT